These 26 T cell receptor beta chains were all obtained from the same sample, sequenced in a study of blood T cell repertoires in COVID-19. Sequencing was performed with immunoSEQ multiplex PCR; in TCRdb, only in-frame clones are kept and a portion is missing. In the table there are about 42,000 clones, roughly 90% of which are singletons. Sequencing was done on a sample of peripheral blood. The origin of the receptors is a man between 65 and 85 years old with active COVID-19.

The rearrangement joins TRBV9 to TRBJ2-7; TRBD2 is a possible D gene (6 bases). This CDR3 comprises 14 residues. CDR1 is SGDLS and CDR2 is YYNGEE in the germline V gene. V dropped 0 bases and J dropped 2 bases, with 9 bases sitting between them. CDR3 loop: CASSVAAGTYEQYF. CDR3 sequence (DNA): TGTGCCAGCAGCGTAGCGGCGGGGACCTACGAGCAGTACTTC.

V is TRBV5-8 and J is TRBJ2-7, with 11 positions matching TRBD2. V gave up 2 bases and J gave up 5 bases; unmatched junction bases: 0. Germline lookup yields CDR1 SGHTS and CDR2 YDEGEE. This CDR3 has 13 residues. This chain's CDR3 is CASSLLAGDEQYF. CDR3 nucleotide sequence: TGTGCCAGCAGCTTACTAGCGGGAGACGAGCAGTACTTC.

The chain joins TRBV4-2 to TRBJ2-7; D is perhaps TRBD2 (6 bases). This CDR3 has 16 amino acids. V dropped 1 base and J dropped 3 bases, with 16 bases sitting between them. Germline V gene sequence: CDR1 LGHNA, CDR2 YNFKEQ. This CDR3 reads CASSQANSGAVYEQYF. CDR3 bases: TGTGCCAGCAGCCAAGCTAATAGCGGTGCTGTCTACGAGCAGTACTTC.

V gene TRBV6-5 combines with J gene TRBJ1-2; 11 nucleotides agree with TRBD1. J gave up 4 bases and V 5 bases, and 3 bases lay outside the gene matches. In germline, CDR1 is MNHEY, CDR2 SVGAGI. The CDR3 is made up of 14 amino acids. The DNA of the CDR3 is TGTGCCAGCAGTACAGGACAGGGGGCCTATGGCTACACCTTC. It codes for CASSTGQGAYGYTF.

The chain employs TRBV28 and TRBJ2-1, with D unclear. The CDR3 consists of 16 residues. Germline assignment: CDR1 MDHEN and CDR2 SYDVKM. The V gene lost 4 bases and the J gene lost 0 bases, with 13 bases spanning the gap. The CDR3 DNA reads TGTGCCAGCAGTTCTCCCAGCGTTAGCTCCTACAATGAGCAGTTCTTC. It encodes CASSSPSVSSYNEQFF.

The rearrangement joins TRBV18 to TRBJ1-2; 7 nucleotides line up with TRBD1. CDR3 length equals 14 residues. Germline lookup yields CDR1 KGHSH and CDR2 LQKENI. J gave up 7 bases and V 2 bases, and 7 bases lay outside the gene matches. DNA of the CDR3: TGTGCCAGCTCACCAAACAGGGGACGGGCTGGCTACACCTTC. Translated, it gives CASSPNRGRAGYTF.

This chain links TRBV5-1 with TRBJ1-1; 7 nucleotides match TRBD1. Trimming cost V 10 bases and J 0 bases; bases outside gene matches: 6. This CDR3 spans 13 amino acids. Germline V lookup: CDR1 SGHRS, CDR2 YFSETQ. The CDR3: CAGRDSMNTEAFF. DNA for the CDR3: TGCGCCGGACGGGACAGCATGAACACTGAAGCTTTCTTT.

The rearrangement links TRBV7-2 to TRBJ1-6; 9 bases agree with TRBD1. Per germline, CDR1 SGHTA and CDR2 FQGNSA. Unmatched junction bases numbered 3, after V lost 1 base and J lost 8 bases. This CDR3 contains 15 residues. CDR3 protein: CASSLVWTGDSPLHF. CDR3 coding DNA: TGTGCCAGCAGCTTAGTTTGGACAGGGGATTCACCCCTCCACTTT.

The chain is built from TRBV7-9 and TRBJ2-4; a weak D match, TRBD1 (6 bases). The V end lost 1 base, the J end lost 15 bases, and 19 bases lay between the germline ends. The germline CDR1 and CDR2 sequences are SEHNR and FQNEAQ (reference sequence). The CDR3 consists of 14 residues. CDR3 region: CASSLDPTQGSVYF. The CDR3 nucleotides read TGTGCCAGCAGCTTAGACCCCACACAGGGCTCTGTGTACTTC.

V usage is TRBV4-1 and J usage is TRBJ2-6; D possibly corresponds to TRBD1 (5 bases). CDR1 MGHRA and CDR2 YSYEKL come from the germline V gene. The CDR3 length is 19 residues. V lost 0 bases and J lost 0, with 15 bases in between. CDR3 bases: TGCGCCAGCAGCCAAGATAGAGACAGTTCAAGCTCTGGGGCCAACGTCCTGACTTTC. It yields the protein CASSQDRDSSSSGANVLTF.

The chain is built from TRBV18 and TRBJ2-3; 8 positions agree with TRBD1. The CDR3 spans 13 residues. In germline, CDR1 is KGHSH, CDR2 LQKENI. Trimming took 5 bases from V and 6 from J; bases not matched to a gene: 4. Here the CDR3 DNA reads TGTGCCAGCTCAAGGACAGGGATGGATACGCAGTATTTT. This gives the protein CASSRTGMDTQYF.

This clone was seen once. The rearrangement uses TRBV19 and TRBJ1-5, with 7 bases identical to TRBD1. Germline CDR1 reads LNHDA; CDR2 reads SQIVND (reference sequence). Losses at the gene ends were 4 bases for V and 4 bases for J; bases not matched to a gene: 10. CDR3 length: 16 amino acids. For the CDR3, the DNA is TGTGCCAGTAGTAGGCCCGGGGCAGGGGGTAATCAGCCCCAGCATTTT. Amino acids: CASSRPGAGGNQPQHF.

The genes are TRBV6-5 and TRBJ2-5; 7 nucleotides align to TRBD1. Germline V CDR1 and CDR2: MNHEY, SVGAGI. After removal of 6 bases from V and 5 bases from J, the junction contained 6 bases not matched to a gene. CDR3 length: 13 amino acids. The CDR3 reads CASRQTGKETQYF. CDR3 sequence (DNA): TGTGCCAGCAGGCAGACAGGGAAGGAGACCCAGTACTTC.

This chain uses TRBV19 with TRBJ2-7, with D perhaps TRBD1 (5 bases). Germline V lookup: CDR1 LNHDA, CDR2 SQIVND (reference sequence). The CDR3 covers 14 residues. Trimming stripped 3 bases from V and 0 bases from J, with 9 bases between. CDR3 in amino acids: CASSMDISSYEQYF. The CDR3 DNA follows: TGTGCCAGTAGTATGGACATTAGCTCCTACGAGCAGTACTTC.

The chain's CDR3 is CASSRRTPGTSGVKETQYF. CDR3 coding DNA: TGTGCCAGCAGTCGCCGGACCCCCGGGACTAGCGGGGTGAAAGAGACCCAGTACTTC. This sequence joins TRBV6-2 or TRBV6-3 and TRBJ2-5; 13 bases are a match to TRBD2. Germline loops: CDR1 MNHEY, CDR2 SVGEGT. Unmatched junction bases numbered 15, after V lost 5 bases and J lost 3 bases. The CDR3 length is 19 residues.

The chain joins TRBV5-5 to TRBJ1-5; D is uncertain. Germline loops: CDR1 SGHKS, CDR2 YYEKEE (reference sequence). The V and J ends lost 2 bases and 6 bases respectively, with 27 bases between them. The CDR3 is 19 amino acids. The CDR3, as DNA: TGTGCCAGCAGCTTCGGACGGAGGCAGGTCGAATTCCAGGCTCAGCCCCAGCATTTT. It specifies CASSFGRRQVEFQAQPQHF.

The J gene is TRBJ2-3, the V gene TRBV10-3; 7 nucleotides line up with TRBD2. The V gene's germline CDR1 is ENHRY and CDR2 SYGVKD. After removal of 4 bases from V and 6 bases from J, the junction contained 4 bases not matched to a gene. CDR3 length equals 13 residues. The CDR3 region is CAISATSADTQYF. DNA for the CDR3: TGTGCCATCAGTGCCACTAGCGCGGATACGCAGTATTTT.

V is TRBV5-1 and J is TRBJ1-4, with unresolved D. This CDR3 is built from 14 residues. Trimming stripped 2 bases from V and 0 bases from J, with 5 bases between. Germline CDR1 SGHRS, CDR2 YFSETQ. The CDR3 protein is CASSFRATNEKLFF. For the CDR3, the DNA is TGCGCCAGCAGCTTTCGTGCAACTAATGAAAAACTGTTTTTT.

This chain uses TRBV19 with TRBJ2-7; 8 bases agree with TRBD1. The J segment lost 3 bases and the V segment lost 2 bases, leaving 3 bases of the junction unmatched. This CDR3 comprises 14 residues. CDR1 and CDR2 (germline): LNHDA, SQIVND (reference sequence). The CDR3 DNA reads as TGTGCCAGTAGTATAAACAGGGGGAACTACGAGCAGTACTTC. Its translation is CASSINRGNYEQYF.

This clone has only a few counts. The chain couples TRBV29-1 to TRBJ1-5, with 9 bases aligning to TRBD1. The germline gives CDR1 SQVTM, CDR2 ANQGSEA. This CDR3 is built from 13 residues. With V trimmed by 4 bases and J by 6 bases, 4 bases remained unmatched. CDR3 in amino acids: CSVGQGEGQPQHF. CDR3 DNA sequence: TGCAGCGTTGGACAGGGGGAAGGTCAGCCCCAGCATTTT.

The genes are TRBV9 and TRBJ1-4; D unclear. Germline loops: CDR1 SGDLS, CDR2 YYNGEE. The CDR3 contains 17 residues. V lost 4 bases, J lost 0 bases, and 16 bases lay in between. CDR3 in amino acids: CASSSFGNRATNEKLFF. The CDR3 DNA is TGTGCCAGCAGCTCTTTCGGTAACCGAGCAACTAATGAAAAACTGTTTTTT.

The chain carries TRBV18 and TRBJ2-6, with TRBD1 identical over 9 bases. This CDR3 is 18 amino acids long. V trimming: 0 bases; J trimming: 0 bases; junction bases outside the gene matches: 3. Germline V gene data show CDR1 as KGHSH and CDR2 as LQKENI. The CDR3 is CASSPPGQGLSGANVLTF. Written as DNA, the CDR3 is TGTGCCAGCTCACCACCGGGACAGGGTCTCTCTGGGGCCAACGTCCTGACTTTC. Using reference TRBV18 and TRBJ2-6 for the parts outside the CDR3, the full variable domain is NAGVMQNPRHLVRRRGQEARLRCSPMKGHSHVYWYRQLPEEGLKFMVYLQKENIIDESGMPKERFSAEFPKEGPSILRIQQVVRGDSAAYFCASSPPGQGLSGANVLTFGAGSRLTVL.

The chain couples TRBV7-2 to TRBJ1-5; tentative D call: TRBD1 (5 bases). The CDR3 runs to 15 residues. Trimming took off 3 bases at V and 4 bases at J, with 13 bases between the two ends. Germline assignment: CDR1 SGHTA and CDR2 FQGNSA. CDR3 nucleotides: TGTGCCAGCAGCTTGCAGGGTAGTAGGAATCAGCCCCAGCATTTT. As protein: CASSLQGSRNQPQHF.

Here the CDR3 DNA reads TGTGCCAGCAGCCAAAAAGGACAGGGCGACTATGGCTACACCTTC. Its protein product is CASSQKGQGDYGYTF. The V gene is TRBV3-1 (or the pseudogene TRBV3-2), the J gene TRBJ1-2; 8 nucleotides line up with TRBD1. V was pared by 2 bases and J by 3 bases, with 5 bases of the junction left unmatched. Germline CDR1 and CDR2: LGHDT and YNNKEL (reference sequence). This CDR3 contains 15 residues.

The rearrangement uses TRBV7-2 and TRBJ2-7, with TRBD2 matching over 8 bases. The CDR3 sequence is 16 residues long. CDR1 and CDR2 from the germline V gene are SGHTA and FQGNSA. V lost 5 bases to trimming and J lost 2 bases; unmatched junction nucleotides: 11. The CDR3 loop reads CASSQRGRGGPYEQYF. As DNA, the CDR3 is TGTGCCAGCAGCCAGAGGGGACGGGGGGGGCCCTACGAGCAGTACTTC.

This chain links TRBV6-6 with TRBJ1-1; maybe TRBD1 (5 bases). CDR3 size: 14 residues. The V end was cut by 0 bases, the J end by 2 bases, with 7 bases between. Germline V lookup: CDR1 MNHNY, CDR2 SVGAGI (reference sequence). CDR3 in DNA: TGTGCCAGCAGTTACTCCAGGGTTAACACTGAAGCTTTCTTT. This gives the protein CASSYSRVNTEAFF.